The 4 T cell receptor beta chains below were found in one sample sequenced in a study of CD8 T cells in Susac syndrome. RNA was extracted with the RNeasy kit, and a quantity of about 0.45 to 1 ug was reverse transcribed using random hexamers. A single record per CDR3 protein comes from TCRdb applying MiXCR to the immunoSEQ multiplex PCR reads. This repertoire shows around 110,000 distinct CDR3 sequences, roughly 94% found once; its top ten account for about 0.3%. The sample was CD8+ T cells from PBMCs. The receptors were gathered from a human donor with Susac syndrome.

The chain recombines TRBV4-3 with TRBJ2-2, with 7 nucleotides matching TRBD1. J lost 4 bases, V lost 3 bases, and 5 bases had no gene match. Germline V gene lookup returns CDR1 LGHNA and CDR2 YSLEER. The CDR3 spans 15 residues. CDR3: CASSQDRSFTGELFF. The CDR3 coding sequence is TGCGCCAGCAGCCAGGACAGGTCTTTCACCGGGGAGCTGTTTTTT.

The V gene is TRBV20-1, the J gene TRBJ2-3; TRBD2 is a possible D gene (6 bases). This CDR3 comprises 16 residues. V shed 3 bases and J shed 2 bases, with 18 bases lying between them. Per germline, CDR1 DFQATT and CDR2 SNEGSKA (reference sequence). CDR3 DNA sequence: TGCAGTGCTAGCGACTACGGGGGAACCTCCACAGATACGCAGTATTTT. Encoded protein: CSASDYGGTSTDTQYF.

The rearrangement links TRBV5-4 to TRBJ2-7; D might be TRBD1 (6 bases). The germline gives CDR1 SGHNT, CDR2 YYREEE (reference sequence). Trimming pared 4 bases from V and 5 bases from J, leaving 13 bases between. The CDR3 contains 13 residues. DNA of the CDR3: TGTGCCAGCAGCCACGCAAGGGGGAACGAGCAGTACTTC. It yields the protein CASSHARGNEQYF.

This clonotype was picked up one time. This chain links TRBV9 with TRBJ1-2; 7 positions agree with TRBD1. CDR1 and CDR2 (germline): SGDLS, YYNGEE. The CDR3 contains 15 residues. Trimming removed 0 bases from V and 3 bases from J; junction bases left unmatched: 5. The CDR3 loop reads CASSVGRQGYYGYTF. CDR3 nucleotides: TGTGCCAGCAGCGTAGGGAGACAGGGTTACTATGGCTACACCTTC.